This TCR beta chain is from a study of blood T cell repertoires in COVID-19. V lost 6 bases and J lost 6, with 16 bases in between. The CDR3 sequence is 15 residues long. The germline gives CDR1 KGHDR, CDR2 SFDVKD. Authors' processing steps: From reference gene primer amplification, estimates of nucleated cell counts were derived. Clones were read by immunoSEQ multiplex PCR, and TCRdb kept only the in-frame ones, dropping some. The V and J calls and clone size are taken from that table; D and trimming were inferred from the DNA. The sample contains about 210,000 clones, about 91% of which appear only once.

The chain couples TRBV24-1 to TRBJ2-2; tentatively, D is TRBD2 (6 bases). The sequence came from a man younger than 40 with acute or convalescent COVID-19. The sequenced sample was peripheral blood. Here the CDR3 reads CATSLSGSLSGELFF. As DNA, the CDR3 is TGTGCCACCAGTCTTAGCGGCAGTTTGTCCGGGGAGCTGTTTTTT.